There are many counts of the clone carrying this TCR beta chain. The antigen is unknown. MiXCR was run by TCRdb on the 5' RACE reads, yielding one entry per CDR3 protein. The sample yields some 710,000 distinct CDR3 sequences, 5.5% to 7.5% seen once. These data come from a study of identical twins. General study findings and limits: Twins' excess sharing was less marked for out-of-frame beta sequences. Abundant cord blood beta clonotypes carried fewer insertions; memory repertoires showed none. Not following the same donors, the study drew its conclusions from cross-sectional statistical analysis. Out-of-frame TCR alpha sharing in monozygotic twins exceeded recombination model predictions.

The CDR3 has 15 amino acids. The germline V gene has CDR1 LGHNA and CDR2 YSLEER. The germline V and J ends were trimmed by 3 bases and 7 bases, with 13 bases remaining between them. The chain carries TRBV4-3 and TRBJ1-6; the D is unclear. Sequencing input: naive T cells sorted from blood. The clonotype originates from a young man in good health. The DNA for the CDR3 is TGCGCCAGCAGCCAGTCGGCGGTGGAAAATTCACCCCTCCACTTT. Amino acid sequence: CASSQSAVENSPLHF.